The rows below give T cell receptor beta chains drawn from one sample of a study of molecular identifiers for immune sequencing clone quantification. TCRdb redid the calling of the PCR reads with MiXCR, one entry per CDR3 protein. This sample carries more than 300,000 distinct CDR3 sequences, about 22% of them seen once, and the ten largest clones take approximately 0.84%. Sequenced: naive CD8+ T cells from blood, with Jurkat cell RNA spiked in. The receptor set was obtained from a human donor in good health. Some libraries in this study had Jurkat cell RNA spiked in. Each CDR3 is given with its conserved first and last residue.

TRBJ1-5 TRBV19 CAAQGYGQPQHF
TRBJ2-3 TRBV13 CASSLLQGYTDTQYF
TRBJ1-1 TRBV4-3 CASSQDEAHGAFF
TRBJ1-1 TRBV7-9 CASSSGVGETEAFF
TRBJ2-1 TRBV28 CASSLWTSGSESDEQFF
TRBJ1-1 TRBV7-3 CASSLGESTEAFF
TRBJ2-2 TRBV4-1 CASSRGQGRAGELFF
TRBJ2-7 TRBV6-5 CASRPSISYEQYF
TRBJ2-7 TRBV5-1 CASSPLVKQTASYGQYF
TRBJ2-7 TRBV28 CASSSKQGYEQYF